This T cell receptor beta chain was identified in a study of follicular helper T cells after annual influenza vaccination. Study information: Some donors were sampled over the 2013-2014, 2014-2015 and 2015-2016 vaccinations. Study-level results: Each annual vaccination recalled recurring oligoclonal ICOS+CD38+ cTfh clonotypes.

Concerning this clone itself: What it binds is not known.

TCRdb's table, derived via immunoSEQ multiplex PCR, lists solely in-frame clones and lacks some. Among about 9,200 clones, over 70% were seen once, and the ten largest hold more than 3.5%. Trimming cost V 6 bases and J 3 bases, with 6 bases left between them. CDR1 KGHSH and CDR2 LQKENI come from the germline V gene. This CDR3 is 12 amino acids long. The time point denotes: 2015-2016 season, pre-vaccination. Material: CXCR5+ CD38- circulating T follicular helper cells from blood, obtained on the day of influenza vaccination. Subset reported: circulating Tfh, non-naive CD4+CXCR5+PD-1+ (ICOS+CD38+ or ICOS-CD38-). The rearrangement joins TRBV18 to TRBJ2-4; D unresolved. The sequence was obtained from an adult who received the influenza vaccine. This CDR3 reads CASSPSKNIQYF. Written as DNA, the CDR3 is TGTGCCAGCTCTCCGAGCAAAAACATTCAGTACTTC. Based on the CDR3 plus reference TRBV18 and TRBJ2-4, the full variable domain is NAGVMQNPRHLVRRRGQEARLRCSPMKGHSHVYWYRQLPEEGLKFMVYLQKENIIDESGMPKERFSAEFPKEGPSILRIQQVVRGDSAAYFCASSPSKNIQYFGAGTRLSVL.